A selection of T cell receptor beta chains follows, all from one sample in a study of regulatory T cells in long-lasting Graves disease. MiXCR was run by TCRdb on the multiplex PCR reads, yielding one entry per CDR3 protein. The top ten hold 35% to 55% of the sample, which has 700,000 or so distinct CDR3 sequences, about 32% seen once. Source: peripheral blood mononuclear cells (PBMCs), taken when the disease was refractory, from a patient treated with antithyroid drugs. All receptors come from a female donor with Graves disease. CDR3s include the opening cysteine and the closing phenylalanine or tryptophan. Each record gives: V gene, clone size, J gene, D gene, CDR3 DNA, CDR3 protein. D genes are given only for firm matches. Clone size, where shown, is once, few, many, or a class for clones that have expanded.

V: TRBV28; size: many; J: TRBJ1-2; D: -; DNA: TGTGCCAGCAGTTTGGGGAGGGGCAACTATGGCTACACCTTC; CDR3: CASSLGRGNYGYTF
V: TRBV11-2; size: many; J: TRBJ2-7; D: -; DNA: TGTGCCAGCAGTTATCCCGGGACGCAGACCTACGAGCAGTACTTC; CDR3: CASSYPGTQTYEQYF
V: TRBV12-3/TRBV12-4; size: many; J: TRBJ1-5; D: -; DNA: TGTGCCAGCAGTTTAGTAGGCAGAAGCAATCAGCCCCAGCATTTT; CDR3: CASSLVGRSNQPQHF
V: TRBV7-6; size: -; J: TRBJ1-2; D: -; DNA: TGTGCCAGCAGCGTCCCCCCCGTACGGGACGCCTCTAACTATGGCTACACCTTC; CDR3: CASSVPPVRDASNYGYTF
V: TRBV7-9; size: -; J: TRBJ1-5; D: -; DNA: TGTGCCAGCAGCTTAGGGTTCGATCGGCCCCAGCATTTT; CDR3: CASSLGFDRPQHF
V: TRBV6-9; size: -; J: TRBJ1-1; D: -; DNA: TGTGTCAGCAGTTATCTTGTGGCCGCCGAGGCAGAGACGGCGAACACTGAAGCTTTCTTT; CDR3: CVSSYLVAAEAETANTEAFF
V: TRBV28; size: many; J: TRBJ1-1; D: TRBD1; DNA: TGTGCCAGCAGTTTATTGGTCAGGGGGCAAGCTTTCTTT; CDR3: CASSLLVRGQAFF
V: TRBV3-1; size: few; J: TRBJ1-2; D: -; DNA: TGTGCCAGCAGCCAGAAGCCTAACTATGGCTACACCTTC; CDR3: CASSQKPNYGYTF
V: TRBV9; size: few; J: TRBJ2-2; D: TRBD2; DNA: TGTGCCAGCAGCGTAGGACTAGCGGGAGGGCCGACCACCGGGGAGCTGTTTTTT; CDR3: CASSVGLAGGPTTGELFF
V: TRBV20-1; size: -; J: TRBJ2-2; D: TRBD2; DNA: TGCAGTGCTAGGGCGGGACTAGCGGGAATTGGGGAGCTGTTTTTT; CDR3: CSARAGLAGIGELFF
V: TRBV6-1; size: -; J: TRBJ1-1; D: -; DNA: TGTGCCAGCAGTGAAGCGCTAGGGAGGGGGACTGAAGCTTTCTTT; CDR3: CASSEALGRGTEAFF
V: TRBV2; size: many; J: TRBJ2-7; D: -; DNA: TGTGCCAGCAGTGAGCAGGGGCTGAACGAGCAGTACTTC; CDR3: CASSEQGLNEQYF
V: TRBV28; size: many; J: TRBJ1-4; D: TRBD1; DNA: TGTGCCAGCCTTACCCCGGGACAGGGGGAAAAACTGTTTTTT; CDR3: CASLTPGQGEKLFF
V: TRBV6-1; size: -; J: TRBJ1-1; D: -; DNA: TGTGCCAGCAGTGATAGAATCGGGGCGAACACTGAAGCTTTCTTT; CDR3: CASSDRIGANTEAFF
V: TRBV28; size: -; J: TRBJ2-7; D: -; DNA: TGTGCCAGCAGTTTAGAGGTGGGGCCAAGGTCCTACGAGCAGTACTTC; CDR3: CASSLEVGPRSYEQYF
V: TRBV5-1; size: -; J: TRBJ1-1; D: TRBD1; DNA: TGCGCCAGCAGCAAGGGGACAGGGGGATTTGAGACTGAAGCTTTCTTT; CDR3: CASSKGTGGFETEAFF
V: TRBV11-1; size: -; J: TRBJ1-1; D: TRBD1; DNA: TGTGCCAGCAGCCACGGACAGGGGGCGAACACTGAAGCTTTCTTT; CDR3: CASSHGQGANTEAFF
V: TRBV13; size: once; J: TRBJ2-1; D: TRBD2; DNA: TGTGCCAGCAGCCCGGGAGGGCAGAGCGATGAGCAGTTCTTC; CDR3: CASSPGGQSDEQFF
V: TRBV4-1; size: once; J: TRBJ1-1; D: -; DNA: TGCGCCAGCAGCCAAGGGTGGCTGGCGACTGAAGCTTTCTTT; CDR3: CASSQGWLATEAFF
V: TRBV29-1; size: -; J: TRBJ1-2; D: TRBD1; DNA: TGCAGCGTTGAAGGAGACAGGGCCAACTATGGCTACACCTTC; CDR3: CSVEGDRANYGYTF
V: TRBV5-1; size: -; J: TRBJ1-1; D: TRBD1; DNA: TGCGCCAGCAAAGGAACAGGGGTCACTGAAGCTTTCTTT; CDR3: CASKGTGVTEAFF
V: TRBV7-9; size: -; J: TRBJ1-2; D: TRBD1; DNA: TGTGCCAGCAGCTTAGTCGCGACAGGGGCTCGTGGCTACACCTTC; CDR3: CASSLVATGARGYTF
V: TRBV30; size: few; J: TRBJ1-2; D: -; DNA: TGTGCCTGGAGTGTACGCAGGGGCGAAGGCTACACCTTC; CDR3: CAWSVRRGEGYTF
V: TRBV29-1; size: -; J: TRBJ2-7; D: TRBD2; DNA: TGCAGCGTTGCCGGAGCGGGGCCACCCTACGAGCAGTACTTC; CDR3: CSVAGAGPPYEQYF
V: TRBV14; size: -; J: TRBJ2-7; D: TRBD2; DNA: TGTGCCAGCAGCCCCCTGAGTGGGAGCGGGAGACCCCGGTACTTC; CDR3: CASSPLSGSGRPRYF
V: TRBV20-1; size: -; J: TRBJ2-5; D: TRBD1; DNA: TGCAGTGCTCAGCCGTCAGGGGGCCATAGGGTTCAAGAGACCCAGTACTTC; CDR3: CSAQPSGGHRVQETQYF
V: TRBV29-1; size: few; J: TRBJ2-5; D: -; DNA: TGCAGCGTTGAAGATCTAGGGACGGCCTTTGAGACCCAGTACTTC; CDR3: CSVEDLGTAFETQYF
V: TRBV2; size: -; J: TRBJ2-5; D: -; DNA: TGTGCCAGCAGTGCCCGGACTACCGGGTGGGGAGAGACCCAGTACTTC; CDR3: CASSARTTGWGETQYF
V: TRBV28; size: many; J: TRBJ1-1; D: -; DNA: TGTGCCAGCAGTTTATTGGGGGGGGTTGGAACTGAAGCTTTCTTT; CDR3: CASSLLGGVGTEAFF
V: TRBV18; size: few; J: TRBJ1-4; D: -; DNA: TGTGCCAGCTCAAGCTACGGGGGCGCAGATGAAAAACTGTTTTTT; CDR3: CASSSYGGADEKLFF
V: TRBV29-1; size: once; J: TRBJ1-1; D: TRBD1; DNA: TGCAGCGTTTACAGGGGGATGAACACTGAAGCTTTCTTT; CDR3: CSVYRGMNTEAFF
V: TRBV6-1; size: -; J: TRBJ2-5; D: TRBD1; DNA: TGTGCCAGCAGTCAACCTCGGACAGGGGGTGGAGAGACCCAGTACTTC; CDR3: CASSQPRTGGGETQYF
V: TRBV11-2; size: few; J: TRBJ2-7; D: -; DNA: TGTGCCAGCAGCTTACGGCTGACCTACGAGCAGTACTTC; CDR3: CASSLRLTYEQYF
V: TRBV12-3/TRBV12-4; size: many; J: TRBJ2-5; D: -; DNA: TGTGCCAGCAGTTTCTATTTTACCTCCGGTGGGGAGACCCAGTACTTC; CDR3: CASSFYFTSGGETQYF
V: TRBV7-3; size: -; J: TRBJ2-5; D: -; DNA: TGTGCCAGCAGCTTAAACACTCAAGAGACCCAGTACTTC; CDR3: CASSLNTQETQYF
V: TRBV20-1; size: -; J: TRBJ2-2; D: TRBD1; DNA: TGCAGTGCGAGGACAGGGTTAGGCGGGGAGCTGTTTTTT; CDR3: CSARTGLGGELFF
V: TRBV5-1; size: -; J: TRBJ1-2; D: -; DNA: TGCGCCAGCAGCTTCTCGACAGGTGATAACTATGGCTACACCTTC; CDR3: CASSFSTGDNYGYTF
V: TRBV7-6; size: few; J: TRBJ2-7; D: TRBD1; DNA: TGTGCCAGCAGCCCCGGGACAGAGCGTAGCGACGAGCAGTACTTC; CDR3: CASSPGTERSDEQYF
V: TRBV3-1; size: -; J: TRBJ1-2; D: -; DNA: TGTGCCAGCAGCTTGGTACGATCTACCTATGGCTACACCTTC; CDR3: CASSLVRSTYGYTF
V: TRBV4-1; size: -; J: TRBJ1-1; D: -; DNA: TGCGCCAGCAGCAAAATTCTCCGTGGACCGGGGGCGGCTGAAACTGAAGCTTTCTTT; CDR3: CASSKILRGPGAAETEAFF
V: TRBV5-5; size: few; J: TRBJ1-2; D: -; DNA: TGTGCCAGCAGCACGGACATAGACTATGGCTACACCTTC; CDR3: CASSTDIDYGYTF
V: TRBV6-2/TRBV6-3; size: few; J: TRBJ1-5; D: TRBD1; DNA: TGTGCCAGCAGTTACTGGGACAGGGGACAGCCCCAGCATTTT; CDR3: CASSYWDRGQPQHF
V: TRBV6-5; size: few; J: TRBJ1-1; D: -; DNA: TGTGCCAGCAGTTACTCGGCAGGCTTGAACACTGAAGCTTTCTTT; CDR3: CASSYSAGLNTEAFF
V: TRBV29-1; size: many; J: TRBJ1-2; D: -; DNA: TGCAGCGTTCCACCCGAGGGGAACTATGGCTACACCTTC; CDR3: CSVPPEGNYGYTF
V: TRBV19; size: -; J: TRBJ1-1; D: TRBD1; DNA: TGTGCCAGTAAGAGTCCGGGACAGGGGGGAAATGAAGCTTTCTTT; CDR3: CASKSPGQGGNEAFF
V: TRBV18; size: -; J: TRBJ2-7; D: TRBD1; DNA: TGTGCCAGCTTACCACTCGACAGGGGGACGTACTACGAGCAGTACTTC; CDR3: CASLPLDRGTYYEQYF
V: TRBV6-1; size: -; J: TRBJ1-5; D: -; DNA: TGTGCCAGCAGTGAAGCGGCAGGGCGAAATCAGCCCCAGCATTTT; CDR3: CASSEAAGRNQPQHF
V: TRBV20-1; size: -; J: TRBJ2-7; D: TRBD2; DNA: TGCAGTGCTAGTGTCCCTAGCGGGAGTATCTCCGAGCAGTACTTC; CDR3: CSASVPSGSISEQYF
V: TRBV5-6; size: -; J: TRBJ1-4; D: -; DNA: TGTGCCAGCAGCTTGCAGGATATTGAAAAACTGTTTTTT; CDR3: CASSLQDIEKLFF
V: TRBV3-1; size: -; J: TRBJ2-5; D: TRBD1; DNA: TGTGCCACCGGTAATTCGGACAGGGGAAGGGAGACCCAGTACTTC; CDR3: CATGNSDRGRETQYF